These 30 T cell receptor beta chains share one sample of origin, sequenced in a study of cytomegalovirus exposure and HLA in healthy donors. 60 Vbeta and 13 Jbeta primers were used in PCR. Method: immunoSEQ multiplex PCR; TCRdb's copy keeps in-frame clones and lacks some. The sample holds about 180,000 clones, approximately 88% seen once. The sample consisted of PBMCs. These receptors were collected from a boy aged 2-9 years in good health and CMV-seronegative.

The rearrangement links TRBV7-8 to TRBJ2-1; 7 nucleotides align to TRBD1. The CDR3 runs to 16 residues. The V segment lost 5 bases and the J segment 4 bases; nucleotides outside the gene matches: 11. The germline CDR1 and CDR2 sequences are SGHVS and FQNEAQ. The CDR3 sequence: CASSGARTGSYNEQFF. The CDR3 nucleotides are TGTGCCAGCAGCGGGGCTAGGACAGGAAGTTACAATGAGCAGTTCTTC.

The rearrangement links TRBV27 to TRBJ2-7; 11 nucleotides align to TRBD2. The CDR3 totals 14 residues. Germline lookup yields CDR1 MNHEY and CDR2 SMNVEV (reference sequence). J was trimmed by 4 bases and V by 11 bases; bases with no gene match: 10. The CDR3 loop is CAGRTSGPLYEQYF. CDR3 nucleotide sequence: TGTGCCGGCCGGACTAGCGGGCCCTTATACGAGCAGTACTTC.

The chain joins TRBV6-5 to TRBJ1-1, with 8 nucleotides matching TRBD1. Germline V gives CDR1 MNHEY, CDR2 SVGAGI. The J segment lost 4 bases and the V segment lost 6 bases, leaving 7 bases of the junction unmatched. There are 14 residues in the CDR3. The CDR3 region is CASRLTGASTEAFF. The CDR3 DNA follows: TGTGCCAGCAGATTGACAGGGGCAAGCACTGAAGCTTTCTTT.

This CDR3 reads CASSHPLAGGEQYF. In DNA form, the CDR3 reads TGTGCCAGCAGTCATCCCCTAGCGGGTGGCGAGCAGTACTTC. The V gene is TRBV11-2, the J gene TRBJ2-7, with 8 bases aligning to TRBD2. There are 14 residues in the CDR3. The V gene end was trimmed by 6 bases and the J gene end by 6 bases; junction bases not matched to a gene: 10. CDR1 and CDR2 (germline): SGHAT, FQNNGV.

The chain joins TRBV10-3 to TRBJ1-2; 8 bases map to TRBD1. This CDR3 comprises 15 residues. Per germline, CDR1 ENHRY and CDR2 SYGVKD. The ends lost 3 bases at V and 4 bases at J; junction bases unmatched: 7. The CDR3 is CAISEGDRSLYGYTF. The DNA of the CDR3 is TGTGCCATCAGTGAAGGGGACAGGTCGCTCTATGGCTACACCTTC.

This clone appeared once. This chain connects TRBV14 to TRBJ2-5; TRBD1 matches at 7 bases. TRBJ2-7 matches the DNA end more closely, so the J call is doubtful. The CDR3 sequence is 14 residues long. The V gene's germline CDR1 is SGHDN and CDR2 FVKESK. CDR3 sequence: CASSPRDRAYEQYF. In DNA, the CDR3 is TGTGCCAGCAGCCCTAGGGACAGAGCCTACGAGCAGTACTTC.

This clone was seen a few times. This chain uses TRBV7-2 with TRBJ1-2; 12 nucleotides match TRBD1. This CDR3 comprises 17 residues. Germline V CDR1 and CDR2: SGHTA, FQGNSA. V lost 1 base and J lost 6; bases outside the gene matches: 9. CDR3 sequence reads: CASSLGPTGQGAHGYTF. The CDR3 nucleotides read TGTGCCAGCAGCTTAGGCCCCACGGGACAGGGGGCGCATGGCTACACCTTC.

The rearrangement joins TRBV28 to TRBJ2-7; possible D gene TRBD1, 6 bases. V dropped 4 bases and J dropped 5 bases, with 18 bases sitting between them. Germline CDR1 is MDHEN and CDR2 is SYDVKM. This CDR3 region has 15 residues. DNA for the CDR3: TGTGCCAGCAGTTCCCCCGGACAGTACTCGGACGAGCAGTACTTC. It translates to CASSSPGQYSDEQYF.

V usage is TRBV6-5 and J usage is TRBJ2-2; 7 positions match TRBD1. This CDR3 contains 15 residues. J was trimmed by 3 bases and V by 10 bases; bases with no gene match: 11. Looked up from germline, CDR1 is MNHEY and CDR2 is SVGAGI. CDR3 residues: CATQTRQGHTGELFF. The CDR3 nucleotides are TGTGCCACCCAAACCCGACAGGGCCACACCGGGGAGCTGTTTTTT.

This chain uses TRBV5-8 with TRBJ2-1; D may be TRBD2 (5 bases). Germline values: CDR1 SGHTS, CDR2 YDEGEE. There are 11 residues in the CDR3. Trimming removed 0 bases at V and 13 bases at J, with 8 bases between. For the CDR3, the DNA is TGTGCCAGCAGCTTGGTGGGAGAACAGTTCTTC. Protein sequence: CASSLVGEQFF.

V usage is TRBV25-1 and J usage is TRBJ1-1; D gene unclear. CDR3 size: 13 residues. Germline CDR1 and CDR2: MGHDK and SYGVNS. The V gene lost 3 bases and the J gene lost 10 bases, with 15 bases spanning the gap. CDR3 in DNA: TGTGCCAGCAGTGATGGCAGACGCCCAGGAGCTTTCTTT. Encoded protein: CASSDGRRPGAFF.

The J gene is TRBJ2-1, the V gene TRBV19; 8 bases agree with TRBD2. The CDR3 totals 16 residues. Per germline, CDR1 LNHDA and CDR2 SQIVND (reference sequence). V lost 3 bases to trimming and J lost 2 bases; unmatched junction nucleotides: 6. CDR3 in amino acids: CASSISIAGPYNEQFF. DNA of the CDR3: TGTGCCAGTAGTATTTCAATAGCGGGGCCCTACAATGAGCAGTTCTTC.

The chain recombines TRBV6-5 with TRBJ1-2, with TRBD1 identical over 9 bases. The J segment lost 8 bases and the V segment lost 6 bases, leaving 7 bases of the junction unmatched. From germline, CDR1 is MNHEY and CDR2 SVGAGI. CDR3 length: 13 residues. CDR3 in amino acids: CASRLQGAEGYTF. In nucleotides, the CDR3 is TGTGCCAGCAGACTACAGGGGGCAGAGGGCTACACCTTC.

V gene TRBV30 combines with J gene TRBJ2-1; TRBD2 is a possible D gene (5 bases). The CDR3 sequence is 12 residues long. Trimming took off 5 bases at V and 4 bases at J, with 9 bases between the two ends. Germline-derived CDR1 and CDR2 are GTSNPN and SVGIG (reference sequence). DNA for the CDR3: TGTGCCTGGGGTACGGGATACAATGAGCAGTTCTTC. It translates to CAWGTGYNEQFF. Looking up the rest from reference TRBV30 and TRBJ2-1 gives the full variable domain: SQTIHQWPATLVQPVGSPLSLECTVEGTSNPNLYWYRQAAGRGLQLLFYSVGIGQISSEVPQNLSASRPQDRQFILSSKKLLLSDSGFYLCAWGTGYNEQFFGPGTRLTVL.

The CDR3 sequence: CSVLTSGINTGELFF. The CDR3 nucleotides are TGCAGCGTTCTGACTTCCGGGATTAACACCGGGGAGCTGTTTTTT. The V call is TRBV29-1, the J call TRBJ2-2; D possibly corresponds to TRBD2 (5 bases). Germline loops: CDR1 SQVTM, CDR2 ANQGSEA. This CDR3 region has 15 residues. Trimming removed 5 bases at V and 2 bases at J, with 15 bases between.

The rearrangement uses TRBV6-1 and TRBJ2-3, with D unclear. Germline V CDR1 and CDR2: MNHNS, SASEGT. V was clipped by 1 base and J by 2 bases, with 10 bases between them. This CDR3 contains 15 residues. The CDR3: CASSEGGSFTDTQYF. The CDR3 DNA follows: TGTGCCAGCAGTGAAGGTGGCAGTTTCACAGATACGCAGTATTTT.

The chain combines TRBV28 with TRBJ2-7; perhaps TRBD2 as D (5 bases). The CDR3 contains 14 residues. Trimming left V 7 bases short and J 3 bases short, with 16 bases between. The V gene's germline CDR1 is MDHEN and CDR2 SYDVKM. The CDR3 protein is CASKTLSGVYEQYF. CDR3 coding DNA: TGTGCCAGCAAGACACTTTCCGGGGTCTACGAGCAGTACTTC.

This clone was observed a handful of times. The chain joins TRBV30 to TRBJ1-1, with a weak D call TRBD1 (6 bases). CDR3 length equals 13 residues. Trimming shortened V by 1 base and J by 11 bases, and 17 bases separated the two germline ends. Germline assignment: CDR1 GTSNPN and CDR2 SVGIG (reference sequence). CDR3 residues: CAWSDNRAPGAFF. Here the CDR3 DNA reads TGTGCCTGGAGTGATAACAGGGCCCCAGGGGCTTTCTTT.

As concerns this clone: An end of the junction differs from the germline gene, which may be a read error. V gene TRBV5-1 combines with J gene TRBJ2-1; 7 nucleotides line up with TRBD2. The V gene's germline CDR1 is SGHRS and CDR2 YFSETQ. The CDR3 runs to 14 residues. CDR3 in DNA: TGCGTCAGCAGCCACGGGGAGGGTGGAAATGAGCAGTTCTTC. Translation: CVSSHGEGGNEQFF.

This chain links TRBV11-3 with TRBJ2-1; TRBD1 might be the D (5 bases). Deletions cut 5 bases from V and 6 bases from J, with 8 bases between. Germline V gene sequence: CDR1 SGHNT, CDR2 YENEEA. The CDR3 covers 12 residues. The CDR3 is CASSKGANEQFF. CDR3 in DNA: TGTGCCAGCAGCAAAGGGGCCAATGAGCAGTTCTTC.

The rearrangement uses TRBV4-2 and TRBJ2-3; TRBD2 agrees at 10 bases. V lost 6 bases and J lost 5; bases outside the gene matches: 8. CDR1 is LGHNA and CDR2 is YNFKEQ in the germline V gene. The CDR3 is 15 amino acids. The DNA for the CDR3 is TGTGCCAGCAGGAGAGCGGGAGGGCCGGAAGATACGCAGTATTTT. Translating gives CASRRAGGPEDTQYF.

This sequence joins TRBV19 and TRBJ2-6; D unclear. The CDR3 contains 14 residues. Per germline, CDR1 LNHDA and CDR2 SQIVND (reference sequence). The V and J ends lost 8 bases and 1 base respectively, with 9 bases between them. In nucleotides, the CDR3 is TGTGCCAGTTCAGGTGAGTCTGGGGCCAACGTCCTGACTTTC. Protein sequence: CASSGESGANVLTF.

This chain joins TRBV7-6 and TRBJ2-7; no reliable D call. V was cut by 4 bases and J by 4 bases, with 8 bases left in between. CDR1 and CDR2 from the germline V gene are SGHVS and FNYEAQ. The CDR3 runs 12 residues. The CDR3: CASSSNSYEQYV. In nucleotides, the CDR3 is TGTGCCAGCAGCTCGAACAGTTACGAGCAGTACGTC.

V is TRBV7-2 and J is TRBJ2-3; tentative D call: TRBD2 (6 bases). The V end was cut by 1 base, the J end by 5 bases, with 16 bases between. Germline V gives CDR1 SGHTA, CDR2 FQGNSA. This CDR3 is built from 16 residues. Here the CDR3 reads CASSLVAEGPKDTQYF. CDR3 DNA sequence: TGTGCCAGCAGCTTAGTGGCGGAGGGCCCCAAAGATACGCAGTATTTT.

This chain connects TRBV7-8 to TRBJ2-1, with 8 nucleotides matching TRBD1. With 3 bases clipped from V and 3 bases from J, the junction kept 4 bases outside the gene matches. This CDR3 has 15 amino acids. Germline V lookup: CDR1 SGHVS, CDR2 FQNEAQ. The DNA for the CDR3 is TGTGCCAGCAGCTTGGGACAGGACATCTACAATGAGCAGTTCTTC. Its translation is CASSLGQDIYNEQFF.

V is TRBV5-5 and J is TRBJ1-4; D not certain. This CDR3 is built from 16 residues. CDR1 and CDR2 from the germline V gene are SGHKS and YYEKEE (reference sequence). V gave up 4 bases and J gave up 0 bases, with 13 bases separating them. CDR3 DNA: TGTGCCAGCAGCCCTACGTGGGCAGCAACTAATGAAAAACTGTTTTTT. Its translation: CASSPTWAATNEKLFF.

The chain joins TRBV19 to TRBJ2-1, with TRBD2 identical over 8 bases. The CDR3 is 15 residues long. Trimming at V came to 4 bases and at J to 6 bases, leaving 8 bases not matched to a gene. The germline V gene encodes CDR1 LNHDA and CDR2 SQIVND (reference sequence). DNA for the CDR3: TGTGCCAGTAGTACTAACGGACTAGCTTTCAATGAGCAGTTCTTC. It specifies CASSTNGLAFNEQFF. The full variable domain, its missing parts supplied by reference TRBV19 and TRBJ2-1, is DGGITQSPKYLFRKEGQNVTLSCEQNLNHDAMYWYRQDPGQGLRLIYYSQIVNDFQKGDIAEGYSVSREKKESFPLTVTSAQKNPTAFYLCASSTNGLAFNEQFFGPGTRLTVL.

The chain links TRBV5-4 to TRBJ2-7; TRBD2 aligns across 8 bases. Germline values: CDR1 SGHNT, CDR2 YYREEE (reference sequence). Trimming removed 0 bases from V and 2 bases from J; junction bases left unmatched: 4. The CDR3 extends over 15 amino acids. The CDR3 DNA sequence: TGTGCCAGCAGCTTGGGGCTAGCGGGCGCCTACGAGCAGTACTTC. Translating gives CASSLGLAGAYEQYF.

The chain joins TRBV7-9 to TRBJ2-7; no reliable D call. The CDR3 sequence is 14 residues long. V was clipped by 4 bases and J by 0 bases, with 10 bases between them. Germline CDR1 SEHNR, CDR2 FQNEAQ (reference sequence). CDR3 sequence: CASSSDIYSYEQYV. The CDR3 DNA reads as TGTGCCAGCAGCTCCGACATCTACTCCTACGAGCAGTACGTC.

The chain has TRBV7-5 and TRBJ2-4; whether TRBD2, the table's D call, matches the DNA was not checked. TRBV7-5 is deemed a pseudogene. The CDR3 extends over 16 amino acids. The CDR3 nucleotides are TGTGCCAGAAGCTTAGCTGAGGATAAGGCCAAAAACATTCAGTACTTC. Its translation is CARSLAEDKAKNIQYF.